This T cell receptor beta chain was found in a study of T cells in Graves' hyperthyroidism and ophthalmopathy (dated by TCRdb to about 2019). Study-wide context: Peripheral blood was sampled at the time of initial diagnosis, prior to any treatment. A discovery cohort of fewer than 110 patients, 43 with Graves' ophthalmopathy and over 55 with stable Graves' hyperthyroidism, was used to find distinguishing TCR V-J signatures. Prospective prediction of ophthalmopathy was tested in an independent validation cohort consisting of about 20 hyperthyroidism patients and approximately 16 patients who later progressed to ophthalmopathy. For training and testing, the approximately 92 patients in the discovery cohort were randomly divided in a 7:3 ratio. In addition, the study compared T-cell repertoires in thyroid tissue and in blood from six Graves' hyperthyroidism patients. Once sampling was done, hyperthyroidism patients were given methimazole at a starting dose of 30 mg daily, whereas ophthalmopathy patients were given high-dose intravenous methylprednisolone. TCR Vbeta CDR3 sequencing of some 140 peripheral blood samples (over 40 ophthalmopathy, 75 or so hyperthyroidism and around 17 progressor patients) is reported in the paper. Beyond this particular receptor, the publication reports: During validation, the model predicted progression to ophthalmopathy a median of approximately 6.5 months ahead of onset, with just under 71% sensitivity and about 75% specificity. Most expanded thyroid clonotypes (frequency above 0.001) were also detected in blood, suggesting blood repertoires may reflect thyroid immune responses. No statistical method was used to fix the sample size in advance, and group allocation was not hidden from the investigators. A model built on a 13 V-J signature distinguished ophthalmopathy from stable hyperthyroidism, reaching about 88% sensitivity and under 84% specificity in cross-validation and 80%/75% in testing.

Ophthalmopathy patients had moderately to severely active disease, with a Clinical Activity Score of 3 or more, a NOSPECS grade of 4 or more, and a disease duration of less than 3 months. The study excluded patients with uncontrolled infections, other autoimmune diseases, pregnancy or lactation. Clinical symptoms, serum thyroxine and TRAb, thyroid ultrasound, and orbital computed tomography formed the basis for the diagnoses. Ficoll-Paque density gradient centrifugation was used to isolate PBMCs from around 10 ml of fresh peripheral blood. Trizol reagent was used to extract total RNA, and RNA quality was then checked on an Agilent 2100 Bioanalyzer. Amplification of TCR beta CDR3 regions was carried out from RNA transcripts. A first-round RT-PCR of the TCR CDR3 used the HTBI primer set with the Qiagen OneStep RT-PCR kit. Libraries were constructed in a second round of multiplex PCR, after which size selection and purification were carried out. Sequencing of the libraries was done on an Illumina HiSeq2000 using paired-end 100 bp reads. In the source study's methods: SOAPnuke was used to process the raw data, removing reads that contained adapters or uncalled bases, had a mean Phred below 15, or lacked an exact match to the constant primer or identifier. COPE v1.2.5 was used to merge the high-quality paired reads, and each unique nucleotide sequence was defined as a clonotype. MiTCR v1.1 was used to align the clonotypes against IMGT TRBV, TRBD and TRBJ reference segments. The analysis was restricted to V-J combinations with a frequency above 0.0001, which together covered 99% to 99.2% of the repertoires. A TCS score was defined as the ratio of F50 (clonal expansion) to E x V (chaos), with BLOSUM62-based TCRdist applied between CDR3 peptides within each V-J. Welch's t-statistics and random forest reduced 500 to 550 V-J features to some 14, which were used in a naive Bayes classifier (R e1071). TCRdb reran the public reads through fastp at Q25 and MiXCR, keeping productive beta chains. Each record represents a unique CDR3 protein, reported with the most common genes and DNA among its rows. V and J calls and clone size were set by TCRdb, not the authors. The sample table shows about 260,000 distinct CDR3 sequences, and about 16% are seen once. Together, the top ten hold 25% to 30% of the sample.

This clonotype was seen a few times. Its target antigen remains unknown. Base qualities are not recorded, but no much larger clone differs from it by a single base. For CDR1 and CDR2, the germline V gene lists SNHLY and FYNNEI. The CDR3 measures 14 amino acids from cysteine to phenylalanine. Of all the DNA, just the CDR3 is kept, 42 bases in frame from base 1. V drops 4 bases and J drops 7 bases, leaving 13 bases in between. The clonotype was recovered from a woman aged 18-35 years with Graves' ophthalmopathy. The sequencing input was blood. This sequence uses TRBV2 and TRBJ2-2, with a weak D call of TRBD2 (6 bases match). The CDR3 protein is CASSVIMGGGELFF. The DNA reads TGTGCCAGCAGTGTCATAATGGGGGGCGGGGAGCTGTTTTTT. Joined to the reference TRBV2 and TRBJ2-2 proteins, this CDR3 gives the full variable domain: EPEVTQTPSHQVTQMGQEVILRCVPISNHLYFYWYRQILGQKVEFLVSFYNNEISEKSEIFDDQFSVERPDGSNFTLKIRSTKLEDSAMYFCASSVIMGGGELFFGEGSRLTVL.